This TCR beta chain was observed in a study of shared clonotypes between healthy human individuals. Study-level points and caveats: The study generally estimated greater richness for naive than memory subsets.

This CDR3 comprises 16 residues. Germline loops: CDR1 SGHRS, CDR2 YFSETQ. J gave up 4 bases and V 4 bases, and 7 bases lay outside the gene matches. In the case of this clone: What it binds is unknown.

Sorted-subset replicate PCR reactions were performed with 200 ng DNA, corresponding to tens of thousands of T cell genomes. Only in-frame clones appear in the TCRdb table, and some are missing; sequencing was by immunoSEQ multiplex PCR. Of more than 2,000,000 clones listed, about 92% are singletons. Sequencing used naive CD4+ T cells sorted from blood. The subset denotes: CD45RA+ positively selected. This TCR was recovered from a man between 18 and 35 years old in good health. This chain connects TRBV5-1 to TRBJ2-3; 12 bases map to TRBD2. The CDR3 DNA is TGCGCCAGCAGCCCCCCGGCTAGCGGGAGGGCAGATACGCAGTATTTT. Translated, it gives CASSPPASGRADTQYF.